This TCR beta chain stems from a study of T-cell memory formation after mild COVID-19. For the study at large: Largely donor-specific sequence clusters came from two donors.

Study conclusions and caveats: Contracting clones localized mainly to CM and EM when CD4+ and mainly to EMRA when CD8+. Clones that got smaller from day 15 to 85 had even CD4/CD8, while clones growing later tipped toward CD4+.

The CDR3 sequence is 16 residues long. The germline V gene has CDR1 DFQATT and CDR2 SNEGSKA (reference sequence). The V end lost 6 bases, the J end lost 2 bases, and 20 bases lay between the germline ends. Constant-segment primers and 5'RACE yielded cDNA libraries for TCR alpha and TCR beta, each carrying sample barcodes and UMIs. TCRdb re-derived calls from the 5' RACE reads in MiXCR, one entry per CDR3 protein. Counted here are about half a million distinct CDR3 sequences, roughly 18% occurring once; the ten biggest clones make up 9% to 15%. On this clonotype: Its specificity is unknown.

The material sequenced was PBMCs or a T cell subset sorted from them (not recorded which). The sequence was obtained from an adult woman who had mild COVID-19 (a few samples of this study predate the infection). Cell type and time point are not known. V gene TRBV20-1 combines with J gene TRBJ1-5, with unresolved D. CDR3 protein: CSASRAVPRGNQPQHF. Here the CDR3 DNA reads TGCAGTGCAAGTAGGGCAGTACCTAGGGGCAATCAGCCCCAGCATTTT.